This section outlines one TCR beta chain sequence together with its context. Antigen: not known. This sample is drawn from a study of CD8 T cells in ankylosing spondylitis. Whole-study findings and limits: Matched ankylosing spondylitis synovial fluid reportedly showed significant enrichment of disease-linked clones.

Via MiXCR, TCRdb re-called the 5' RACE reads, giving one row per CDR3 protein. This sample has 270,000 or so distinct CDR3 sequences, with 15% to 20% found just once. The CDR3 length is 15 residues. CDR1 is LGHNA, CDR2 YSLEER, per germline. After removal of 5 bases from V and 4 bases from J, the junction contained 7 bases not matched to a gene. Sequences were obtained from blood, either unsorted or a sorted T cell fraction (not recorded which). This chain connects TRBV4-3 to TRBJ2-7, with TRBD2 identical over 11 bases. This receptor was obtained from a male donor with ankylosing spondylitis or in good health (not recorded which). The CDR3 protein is CASSSRLAGLYEQYF. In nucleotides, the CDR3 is TGCGCCAGCAGCTCTCGACTAGCGGGACTATACGAGCAGTACTTC.